This TCR beta chain was sequenced for a study of CD8 T cells in ankylosing spondylitis. Study outcomes and limitations: Ankylosing spondylitis blood appeared to carry a characteristic TCR beta motif of roughly 8 highly homologous variants. In ankylosing spondylitis patients, matched synovial fluid reportedly showed significant enrichment of disease-linked clones.

With regard to this clonotype: Its antigen remains unknown.

The germline CDR1 and CDR2 sequences are MNHEY and SVGEGT. This CDR3 has 14 amino acids. V shed 5 bases, J shed 2 bases, and the junction held 6 bases outside the gene matches. By quantitative 5'-RACE with molecular barcodes, the TCR beta libraries were made. In TCRdb, the 5' RACE reads were re-called with MiXCR into one record per CDR3 protein. There are 220,000 or so distinct CDR3 sequences in the sample; around 18% occur only once, and 42% lies in the top ten. This chain connects TRBV6-2 or TRBV6-3 to TRBJ2-7; 7 bases are a match to TRBD1. The sequencing input was blood, either unsorted or a sorted T cell fraction (not recorded which). The sequence was obtained from a male donor with ankylosing spondylitis. The CDR3 loop reads CASSTRGSAYEQYF. DNA for the CDR3: TGTGCCAGCAGTACCAGGGGGTCCGCCTACGAGCAGTACTTC.